This is a list of T cell receptor beta chains from one sample in a study of blood T cell repertoires in COVID-19. Data came from immunoSEQ multiplex PCR; TCRdb stores just in-frame clones and leaves some out. The data show 200,000 to 300,000 clones, about 89% seen once. Material for sequencing was PBMCs or T cells enriched from blood (not recorded which). The receptors derive from a man between 40 and 49 years old who had recovered from COVID-19. CDR3s include the opening cysteine and the closing phenylalanine or tryptophan. The D gene is left open where the match is weak. Clone sizes are given selectively: once, few, many, or a class where the clone is expanded.

abundance | j_gene | v_gene | d_gene | CDR3aa | CDR3nt
. | TRBJ2-1 | TRBV3-1/TRBV3-2 | TRBD1 | CASSPKGTGVNEQFF | TGTGCCAGCAGCCCAAAAGGGACAGGGGTAAATGAGCAGTTCTTC
. | TRBJ2-7 | TRBV3-1/TRBV3-2 | TRBD1 | CASSHRRRDRVSYEQYF | TGTGCCAGCAGCCATCGTCGCCGGGACAGGGTGAGCTACGAGCAGTACTTC
. | TRBJ1-2 | TRBV19 | TRBD1 | CASSLGTGTTNYGYTF | TGTGCCAGTAGTTTGGGGACAGGCACGACTAACTATGGCTACACCTTC
. | TRBJ2-3 | TRBV6-5 | TRBD2 | CASSSGLAVRTDTQYF | TGTGCCAGCAGTTCCGGACTAGCGGTGCGCACAGATACGCAGTATTTT
. | TRBJ2-2 | TRBV11-2 | . | CASSLVGLAKRTEELFF | TGTGCCAGCAGCTTAGTGGGGCTAGCGAAACGTACCGAGGAGCTGTTTTTT
. | TRBJ2-7 | TRBV7-3 | TRBD1 | CASSPTNRGEQYF | TGTGCCAGCAGCCCAACAAACAGGGGCGAGCAGTACTTC
. | TRBJ1-2 | TRBV6-5 | . | CASSYSGENWRGYTF | TGTGCCAGCAGTTACTCCGGGGAGAACTGGCGGGGCTACACCTTC
. | TRBJ1-3 | TRBV27 | . | CASSLSRRGGLSGNTIYF | TGTGCCAGCAGTTTATCGCGAAGGGGGGGGCTCTCTGGAAACACCATATATTTT
. | TRBJ2-7 | TRBV6-5 | . | CASSYSLTGSYEQYF | TGTGCCAGCAGTTACTCCTTGACTGGAAGCTACGAGCAGTACTTC
. | TRBJ1-5 | TRBV19 | . | CASKDIHKSNQPQHF | TGTGCCAGTAAGGACATTCACAAGAGCAATCAGCCCCAGCATTTT
. | TRBJ2-5 | TRBV29-1 | . | CSASGVQETQYF | TGCAGCGCTTCGGGAGTACAAGAGACCCAGTACTTC
. | TRBJ1-5 | TRBV30 | . | CAWSVRPDQPQHF | TGTGCCTGGAGTGTCCGTCCGGATCAGCCCCAGCATTTT
. | TRBJ1-5 | TRBV7-2 | . | CASSSRQLSNQPQHF | TGTGCCAGCAGCTCGAGACAGTTAAGCAATCAGCCCCAGCATTTT
. | TRBJ2-2 | TRBV11-2 | . | CASSPALGGPTGELFF | TGTGCCAGCAGCCCCGCCCTCGGGGGGCCGACCGGGGAGCTGTTTTTT
. | TRBJ1-4 | TRBV21-1 | . | CASSKGGHQGNEKLFF | TGTGCCAGCAGCAAAGGCGGTCACCAAGGTAATGAAAAACTGTTTTTT
few | TRBJ2-1 | TRBV4-3 | TRBD2 | CASSQSWTSGRQYNEQFF | TGCGCCAGCAGCCAGTCTTGGACTAGCGGGAGACAATACAATGAGCAGTTCTTC
. | TRBJ1-1 | TRBV29-1 | . | CSTGDIEAFF | TGCAGCACGGGGGACATTGAAGCTTTCTTT
once | TRBJ2-3 | TRBV7-9 | TRBD2 | CASSISGGVGDTQYF | TGTGCCAGCAGCATAAGCGGGGGGGTTGGAGATACGCAGTATTTT
. | TRBJ2-7 | TRBV5-6 | . | CASSYTESYEQYF | TGTGCCAGCAGCTACACAGAGTCCTACGAGCAGTACTTC
. | TRBJ2-6 | TRBV5-1 | TRBD2 | CASSLVSGGARLGANVLTF | TGCGCCAGCAGCTTGGTTAGCGGGGGGGCCCGTCTGGGGGCCAACGTCCTGACTTTC
few | TRBJ2-7 | TRBV6-5 | . | CASSYSGGPYEQYF | TGTGCCAGCAGTTACTCGGGGGGGCCCTACGAGCAGTACTTC
. | TRBJ1-5 | TRBV28 | . | CASSSQAQPQHF | TGTGCCAGCAGTTCCCAAGCTCAGCCCCAGCATTTT
. | TRBJ2-7 | TRBV27 | . | CASSPLGSISYEQYF | TGTGCCAGCAGCCCGCTAGGCAGTATATCCTACGAGCAGTACTTC
few | TRBJ1-5 | TRBV19 | TRBD1 | CASTRGPSQPQHF | TGTGCCAGTACCAGGGGGCCTAGTCAGCCCCAGCATTTT
. | TRBJ1-2 | TRBV28 | . | CASSLSGQAYGYTF | TGTGCCAGCAGTCTCTCAGGACAAGCCTATGGCTACACCTTC
. | TRBJ2-1 | TRBV5-1 | TRBD2 | CASSLASGNHEQFF | TGCGCCAGCAGCTTGGCTAGCGGGAACCATGAGCAGTTCTTC
. | TRBJ2-1 | TRBV28 | . | CASSLAGSSYNEQFF | TGTGCCAGCAGTTTAGCGGGAAGCTCCTACAATGAGCAGTTCTTC
. | TRBJ1-1 | TRBV7-2 | TRBD1 | CASSLRQGATEAFF | TGTGCCAGCAGCTTACGACAGGGGGCCACTGAAGCTTTCTTT
few | TRBJ2-2 | TRBV28 | TRBD1 | CASRPGQGINTGELFF | TGTGCCAGCAGGCCGGGACAGGGGATAAACACCGGGGAGCTGTTTTTT
. | TRBJ1-1 | TRBV7-3 | . | CASSSDPGMNTEAFF | TGTGCCAGCAGCTCGGACCCAGGGATGAACACTGAAGCTTTCTTT
. | TRBJ2-1 | TRBV19 | . | CASSILSRGVKNEQFF | TGTGCCAGTAGTATTTTGTCCAGGGGGGTCAAAAATGAGCAGTTCTTC
. | TRBJ2-7 | TRBV6-5 | TRBD1 | CASSSPGGGYEQYF | TGTGCCAGCAGTTCCCCAGGGGGCGGCTACGAGCAGTACTTC